This T cell receptor (beta chain) originates from a study of cytotoxic CD8 clonotypes in ibrutinib-treated CLL. The wider study: Investigators collected response samples after a median 12 months of treatment, range 6 to 36. Study-level findings and limits: Public clonotypes occurred uncommonly; on treatment, they contracted or remained stable. At baseline, clonality was higher than in age-matched healthy donors and correlated with CD8+ counts. There were differences in sampling times between sustained-remission and progressing patients.

On this clone itself: The target antigen is unknown.

Generated by immunoSEQ multiplex PCR, the TCRdb table keeps only in-frame clones and is missing some. The data show about 68,000 clones, roughly 72% seen once. The origin of this receptor is a human donor with chronic lymphocytic leukemia. The sample here was PBMCs, taken after 12 months of ibrutinib treatment.

CDR3 in amino acids: CASSPRDFGDEQFF. The CDR3 coding sequence is TGTGCCAGCTCACCTCGGGACTTCGGCGATGAGCAGTTCTTC. The genes are TRBV18 and TRBJ2-1; TRBD2 might be the D (6 bases). Germline V gene data show CDR1 as KGHSH and CDR2 as LQKENI. V was cut by 3 bases and J by 8 bases, with 14 bases left in between. The length of the CDR3 is 14 residues.